A single TCR beta chain is shown here with its context. The record originates from a study of OX40 agonist ivuxolimab in advanced cancers. Study-level information: Given to patients was ivuxolimab, an agonistic anti-OX40 (CD134) antibody.

Assay used: immunoSEQ multiplex PCR; TCRdb lists only in-frame clones, some missing. The sample includes 60,000 to 75,000 clones, around 84% seen only once; the top ten take roughly 27%. The clonotype was recovered from an adult with an advanced solid tumor such as melanoma, head and neck, liver or kidney cancer. The sample here was CD4+ or CD8+ T cells sorted from blood, taken in a trial of the OX40 agonist ivuxolimab.

The CDR3: CASSLGPGEQYF. DNA for the CDR3: TGTGCCAGCAGCTTAGGCCCAGGGGAGCAGTACTTC. The V gene is TRBV7-8, the J gene TRBJ2-7; D may be TRBD1 (5 bases). CDR1 is SGHVS, CDR2 FQNEAQ, per germline. V lost 1 base to trimming and J lost 7 bases, with 8 bases between them. CDR3 length equals 12 residues.